The rows below give T cell receptor beta chains drawn from one sample of a study of T cell responses to AZD1222 COVID-19 vaccine. Data came from immunoSEQ multiplex PCR; TCRdb stores just in-frame clones and leaves some out. The data contain about 130,000 clones, 92% of them singletons. This specimen consisted of peripheral blood, obtained on day 0 of AZD1222 vaccination. The source is an adult in good health. CDR3s include the opening cysteine and the closing phenylalanine or tryptophan. Rows give clone size only sometimes, using once, few, many, or a class for an expanded clone.

CDR3 length	V gene	J gene	clone size	CDR3 protein
17	TRBV11-3	TRBJ1-4	-	CARKAGIVLATNEKLFF
14	TRBV27	TRBJ2-6	-	CASSRGSGANVLTF
14	TRBV29-1	TRBJ2-7	-	CSVATGGSSYEQYF
16	TRBV5-6	TRBJ1-5	-	CASSRRADYGNQPQHF
16	TRBV25-1	TRBJ2-1	-	CASSASGSGPYNEQFF
13	TRBV6-4	TRBJ1-1	-	CASSHSWNTEAFF
15	TRBV29-1	TRBJ1-2	-	CSVDGRSTGRDGYTF
17	TRBV7-9	TRBJ1-3	once	CASSGQGAFFSGNTIYF
15	TRBV10-3	TRBJ1-5	-	CAISESRIGNQPQHF
14	TRBV27	TRBJ1-1	-	CASRARALNTEAFF
19	TRBV9	TRBJ1-2	-	CASSVVPMGTMTVNYGYTF
16	TRBV7-2	TRBJ2-3	-	CASSLAQVSIRDTQYF
17	TRBV7-2	TRBJ1-3	-	CASSSSPRAGSGNTIYF
16	TRBV20-1	TRBJ2-6	-	CSASFGGIGGANVLTF
16	TRBV6-4	TRBJ2-1	-	CASSVRGGASYNEQFF
13	TRBV5-1	TRBJ2-5	once	CASSLAQQETQYF
16	TRBV5-6	TRBJ1-3	-	CASSFWLGTGGNTIYF
15	TRBV7-9	TRBJ2-4	-	CASSLEGAQANIQYF
15	TRBV7-2	TRBJ2-7	-	CASSLARTGINEQYF
16	TRBV5-6	TRBJ1-2	once	CASSGRGGEGVPSYTF
14	TRBV19	TRBJ2-4	-	CASTPAGGVDIQYF
16	TRBV5-4	TRBJ2-3	-	CASSSNGAGRTDTQYF
14	TRBV29-1	TRBJ1-2	few	CSVEIAVANYGYTF
14	TRBV27	TRBJ2-7	-	CASSLSYREDEQYF
15	TRBV18	TRBJ2-1	-	CASSPDWAGGFRQFF
14	TRBV5-4	TRBJ1-1	-	CASSLGVQGTEAFF
14	TRBV7-2	TRBJ2-1	-	CASSLGGLDNEQFF
12	TRBV24-1	TRBJ2-2	-	CATTGSTGELFF
13	TRBV19	TRBJ1-2	-	CASSIDGGYGYTF
14	TRBV19	TRBJ2-7	-	CASRSTSGSYEQYF
12	TRBV15	TRBJ1-2	-	CATSSPHGGYTF
13	TRBV11-2	TRBJ2-7	-	CASSLRGLDEQYF
12	TRBV12-3/TRBV12-4	TRBJ1-1	-	CASSLWGTEAFF
14	TRBV7-2	TRBJ2-3	once	CASSLRQGTDTQYF
15	TRBV5-4	TRBJ2-7	-	CASSSTIRTNGEQYF
14	TRBV25-1	TRBJ1-4	-	CAGSVGAPLGKLFF
13	TRBV2	TRBJ1-3	once	CASPGDSGNTIYF
15	TRBV18	TRBJ1-5	-	CASSPSGQGLEPQHF
11	TRBV29-1	TRBJ1-2	-	CSVDRVRGYTF
15	TRBV10-2	TRBJ2-7	-	CATQGLAGHSYEQYF
13	TRBV6-1	TRBJ1-2	-	CASSEGYSRDRDF
12	TRBV12-5	TRBJ2-2	-	CASGLHPGELFF
15	TRBV3-1/TRBV3-2	TRBJ2-5	-	CASSRTGQNKETQYF
12	TRBV19	TRBJ1-2	-	CATQLSHYGYTF
13	TRBV4-3	TRBJ1-4	-	CASSQALTEKLFF
18	TRBV10-1	TRBJ2-6	-	CASSGQVAGRSGANVLTF